One sample yielded the 10 T cell receptor beta chains listed below, sequenced in a study of T cells in Graves' hyperthyroidism and ophthalmopathy (dated by TCRdb to the late 2010s). Libraries were constructed by multiplex PCR. The instrument was an Illumina HiSeq 2000. The TCR beta CDR3 regions were amplified from RNA transcripts. A first-round RT-PCR of the TCR CDR3 used the HTBI primer set with the Qiagen OneStep RT-PCR kit. The raw public reads went through TCRdb reprocessing: fastp at Q25, MiXCR clone calling, in-frame beta chains kept. Merged by CDR3 protein, the rows form single entries marked with the most common genes and DNA. This sample has around 570,000 distinct CDR3 sequences in its table, and 15% to 20% of those were observed once. The leading ten clones occupy 47% of the sample. The sample was blood. Every receptor here comes from a middle-aged man with Graves' ophthalmopathy.

This chain links TRBV7-6 with TRBJ1-1, with D perhaps TRBD1 (6 bases). V dropped 4 bases and J dropped 0 bases, with 15 bases sitting between them. The CDR3 length is 16 residues. The germline V gene encodes CDR1 SGHVS and CDR2 FNYEAQ. This chain's CDR3 is CASSSAGTILNTEAFF. The CDR3 region has the DNA TGTGCCAGCAGCTCGGCCGGGACAATCCTGAACACTGAAGCTTTCTTT.

In this sample, this clonotype turned up a few times. The junction shows a germline mismatch at one end, possibly a read error. V and J are TRBV20-1 and TRBJ2-7, with 7 bases aligning to TRBD2. The germline V gene encodes CDR1 DFQATT and CDR2 SNEGSKA (reference sequence). The CDR3 is 14 amino acids. CDR3 protein: CGATALQRDDEQYF. The CDR3 nucleotides read TGCGGTGCTACCGCTCTCCAGCGGGACGACGAGCAGTACTTC.

Note on this clonotype: A clone one base away is much larger, so this may be a read error. The rearrangement links TRBV11-2 to TRBJ2-7; D might be TRBD2 (6 bases). The CDR3 runs to 16 residues. CDR1 and CDR2 (germline): SGHAT, FQNNGV. In DNA, the CDR3 is TGTGCCAGCAGCTTGGGGGGTTTAGGGCCCTCCTACGACCAGTACTTC. It yields the protein CASSLGGLGPSYDQYF.

The V gene is TRBV5-1, the J gene TRBJ2-3; either TRBD1 or TRBD2 may fit D (7 bases each). From germline, CDR1 is SGHRS and CDR2 YFSETQ. The CDR3 is made up of 15 amino acids. Trimming left V 4 bases short and J 5 bases short, with 17 bases between. The CDR3 loop is CASSLQGEGGDTQYF. CDR3 DNA sequence: TGCGCCAGCAGCCTTCAGGGGGAGGGTGGAGATACGCAGTATTTT. Together with reference TRBV5-1 and TRBJ2-3, the CDR3 gives the full variable domain: KAGVTQTPRYLIKTRGQQVTLSCSPISGHRSVSWYQQTPGQGLQFLFEYFSETQRNKGNFPGRFSGRQFSNSRSEMNVSTLELGDSALYLCASSLQGEGGDTQYFGPGTRLTVL.

This clonotype turned up a few times. One end of the junction varies from germline; a read error may be responsible. The chain couples TRBV6-2 or TRBV6-3 to TRBJ2-7, with TRBD2 as a possible D gene (6 bases). From germline, CDR1 is MNHEY and CDR2 SVGEGT. The CDR3 consists of 17 residues. The CDR3, as DNA: TGTGCCAGCAGTCACTCGTATAAACGGGGGAGCCCCTACGAGCAGTACTTC. Its translation is CASSHSYKRGSPYEQYF.

The chain couples TRBV18 to TRBJ2-6; no firm D call. Between the trimmed V and J ends, which lost 1 base and 0 bases, there was a span of 10 bases. Germline-derived CDR1 and CDR2 are KGHSH and LQKENI. CDR3 size: 17 residues. This CDR3 is CASSPLPGSSGANVLTF. DNA for the CDR3: TGTGCCAGCTCACCACTGCCGGGTTCCTCTGGGGCCAACGTCCTGACTTTC.

This clonotype was seen many times. The rearrangement joins TRBV6-1 to TRBJ2-7, with TRBD2 matching 14 bases. The CDR3 runs 12 residues. With 10 bases clipped from V and 9 bases from J, the junction kept 5 bases outside the gene matches. Germline loops: CDR1 MNHNS, CDR2 SASEGT. CDR3 sequence: CATGLAGDGQYF. CDR3 DNA: TGTGCCACGGGACTAGCGGGAGACGGGCAGTACTTC.

This clonotype was seen only a few times. The chain carries TRBV7-9 and TRBJ2-4; no clear D. The CDR3 covers 15 residues. V dropped 2 bases and J dropped 3 bases, with 11 bases sitting between them. Germline V gene sequence: CDR1 SEHNR, CDR2 FQNEAQ (reference sequence). CDR3 protein: CASSLSSVGKNIQYF. The CDR3 nucleotides are TGTGCCAGCAGCTTATCCAGTGTAGGCAAAAACATTCAGTACTTC. The variable domain in full, with the rest retrieved from reference TRBV7-9 and TRBJ2-4, is DTGVSQNPRHKITKRGQNVTFRCDPISEHNRLYWYRQTLGQGPEFLTYFQNEAQLEKSRLLSDRFSAERPKGSFSTLEIQRTEQGDSAMYLCASSLSSVGKNIQYFGAGTRLSVL.

This clonotype was seen at least ten times. This rearrangement joins TRBV11-2 to TRBJ1-5; D gene ambiguous. The CDR3 sequence is 15 residues long. V lost 2 bases to trimming and J lost 1 base, with 9 bases between them. Germline CDR1 is SGHAT and CDR2 is FQNNGV. CDR3 DNA: TGTGCCAGCAGCTTAACAGCCGAAAGCAATCAGCCCCAGCATTTT. Translation gives CASSLTAESNQPQHF.

The chain links TRBV28 to TRBJ1-6; 7 bases fit TRBD1. V was pared by 4 bases and J by 8 bases, with 17 bases of the junction left unmatched. The CDR3 runs to 18 residues. Germline V gene lookup returns CDR1 MDHEN and CDR2 SYDVKM. The CDR3 sequence: CASSWGDSELPMDSPLHF. The CDR3 bases are TGTGCCAGCAGTTGGGGGGACAGCGAACTCCCCATGGATTCACCCCTCCACTTT.